This TCR beta chain is drawn from a study of shared clonotypes between healthy human individuals. Naive CD8 cells comprised CD45RO-negative, CCR7-positively selected cells, excluding terminally differentiated effector memory CD45RA+ cells. Germline V gives CDR1 SGHRS, CDR2 YFSETQ. Trimming shortened V by 5 bases and J by 14 bases, and 14 bases separated the two germline ends. The length of the CDR3 is 11 residues. Measured with immunoSEQ multiplex PCR; TCRdb has only the in-frame clones, and not every one. The sample has 800,000 or so clones, roughly 96% seen once. The chain joins TRBV5-1 to TRBJ2-1; no clear D. The sequence was obtained from a man aged 25 to 45 in good health. What was sequenced was naive CD8+ T cells sorted from blood. CDR3 sequence: CASRYSVAKFF. CDR3 bases: TGCGCCAGCAGGTATTCGGTTGCAAAGTTCTTC.